These 27 T cell receptor beta chains were sequenced from one sample in a study of shared clonotypes between healthy human individuals. Naivety among CD8 cells was defined by CD45RO negativity and positive CCR7 selection, thereby excluding terminally differentiated effector memory CD45RA+ cells. Clones were read by immunoSEQ multiplex PCR, and TCRdb kept only the in-frame ones, dropping some. The sample includes around 2,100,000 clones, about 95% of them seen just once. Sequencing was carried out using naive CD8+ T cells sorted from blood. These receptors were taken from a man younger than 35 in good health.

The rearrangement uses TRBV4-1 and TRBJ2-5, with 12 bases lining up with TRBD2. The CDR3 length is 16 residues. Germline CDR1 MGHRA, CDR2 YSYEKL. The J segment lost 4 bases and the V segment lost 1 base, leaving 4 bases of the junction unmatched. The DNA of the CDR3 is TGCGCCAGCAGCCAAGCTGGACTAGCGGGACCAGAGACCCAGTACTTC. Residues: CASSQAGLAGPETQYF.

The chain joins TRBV10-2 to TRBJ2-7; 7 bases align to TRBD1. The V and J ends lost 5 bases and 5 bases, in that order; junction bases with no gene match: 3. CDR1 is WSHSY, CDR2 SAAADI, per germline. CDR3 size: 12 residues. The CDR3 spells CASSWTGNEQYF. Here the CDR3 DNA reads TGCGCCAGCAGTTGGACAGGAAACGAGCAGTACTTC.

The chain has TRBV6-1 and TRBJ1-2, with D unclear. Germline loops: CDR1 MNHNS, CDR2 SASEGT. Trimming stripped 2 bases from V and 5 bases from J, with 9 bases between. The CDR3 has 13 residues. CDR3 amino acids: CASSENQHYGYTF. CDR3 DNA sequence: TGTGCCAGCAGTGAAAATCAGCATTATGGCTACACCTTC.

The CDR3 here is CASSASVASTDTEAFF. The CDR3 nucleotides read TGTGCCAGCAGCGCCTCGGTCGCCTCAACGGACACTGAAGCTTTCTTT. The rearrangement uses TRBV27 and TRBJ1-1; D remains ambiguous. The CDR3 is 16 amino acids. Germline CDR1 is MNHEY and CDR2 is SMNVEV (reference sequence). V was pared by 6 bases and J by 3 bases, with 20 bases between.

The rearrangement links TRBV7-9 to TRBJ2-5; D is possibly TRBD1 or TRBD2 (6 bases each). This CDR3 is built from 16 residues. In germline, CDR1 is SEHNR, CDR2 FQNEAQ (reference sequence). Between the trimmed V and J ends, which lost 8 bases and 3 bases, there was a span of 22 bases. The CDR3 protein is CASSPRTGADKETQYF. In DNA form, the CDR3 reads TGTGCCAGCTCTCCGAGAACGGGGGCCGACAAAGAGACCCAGTACTTC.

This chain links TRBV4-1 with TRBJ2-2; D not resolved. The CDR3 runs 16 residues. The germline CDR1 and CDR2 sequences are MGHRA and YSYEKL. The ends were cut back, 0 bases at V and 3 bases at J, with 11 bases in the middle. CDR3 sequence: CASSQERETYTGELFF. CDR3 nucleotide sequence: TGCGCCAGCAGCCAAGAGCGTGAGACATACACCGGGGAGCTGTTTTTT.

V gene TRBV5-1 combines with J gene TRBJ2-3; 7 bases align to TRBD1. The CDR3 is 14 amino acids. The V segment lost 1 base and the J segment 3 bases; nucleotides outside the gene matches: 2. Germline V gives CDR1 SGHRS, CDR2 YFSETQ. The chain's CDR3 is CASSLRGLTDTQYF. The CDR3 DNA is TGCGCCAGCAGCTTGAGGGGGCTGACAGATACGCAGTATTTT.

V gene TRBV6-5 combines with J gene TRBJ1-6; 9 nucleotides align to TRBD1. Germline lookup yields CDR1 MNHEY and CDR2 SVGAGI. The CDR3 contains 13 residues. V was clipped by 8 bases and J by 7 bases; unmatched bases: 3. CDR3 nucleotide sequence: TGTGCCAGCCTGGGACAGGGCAATTCACCCCTCCACTTT. Translation: CASLGQGNSPLHF.

The V and J genes are TRBV2 and TRBJ1-2; 8 bases line up with TRBD1. The CDR3 consists of 13 residues. J lost 8 bases, V lost 7 bases, and 9 bases had no gene match. Per germline, CDR1 SNHLY and CDR2 FYNNEI. CDR3 sequence reads: CASTADRADGYTF. The CDR3 coding sequence is TGTGCCAGCACCGCGGACAGGGCGGACGGCTACACCTTC.

The V and J genes are TRBV9 and TRBJ1-3; D not resolved. The CDR3 totals 14 residues. V lost 3 bases and J 2 bases, leaving 9 bases between the germline ends. Germline V CDR1 and CDR2: SGDLS, YYNGEE. CDR3 coding DNA: TGTGCCAGCAGCGACACCGTGACTGGAAACACCATATATTTT. It encodes CASSDTVTGNTIYF.

The J gene is TRBJ1-2, the V gene TRBV27; the D is unclear. The CDR3 runs 13 residues. The ends were cut back, 5 bases at V and 12 bases at J, with 19 bases in the middle. From germline, CDR1 is MNHEY and CDR2 SMNVEV (reference sequence). CDR3 sequence reads: CASSPSVGWANTF. CDR3 sequence (DNA): TGTGCCAGCAGTCCGTCGGTCGGCTGGGCGAACACCTTC.

A word on this clone: Other DNA sequences in this sample translate to the same CDR3. The V and J genes are TRBV27 and TRBJ1-2; TRBD1 matches at 8 bases. Per the germline V gene, CDR1 is MNHEY and CDR2 is SMNVEV (reference sequence). V was clipped by 4 bases and J by 8 bases; unmatched bases: 9. This CDR3 spans 14 amino acids. The CDR3 DNA is TGTGCCAGCAGTTCCTTGGACAGGGCCGAGGGCTACACCTTC. Amino acids: CASSSLDRAEGYTF.

V and J are TRBV29-1 and TRBJ1-1; possibly TRBD1 for D (5 bases). V was shortened by 1 base and J by 0 bases, with 12 bases between the two germline ends. Germline CDR1 SQVTM, CDR2 ANQGSEA. The CDR3 extends over 15 amino acids. The CDR3 loop is CSVEATGGMNTEAFF. The CDR3 DNA reads as TGCAGCGTTGAAGCTACGGGGGGGATGAACACTGAAGCTTTCTTT.

The CDR3 reads CASSYASGVTEAFF. In DNA, the CDR3 is TGTGCCAGCAGCTATGCCTCAGGGGTAACTGAAGCTTTCTTT. The chain couples TRBV27 to TRBJ1-1; D is possibly TRBD1 (6 bases). The CDR3 is made up of 14 amino acids. In germline, CDR1 is MNHEY, CDR2 SMNVEV (reference sequence). The V gene lost 6 bases and the J gene lost 5 bases, with 16 bases spanning the gap.

The genes are TRBV19 and TRBJ1-4; D gene unclear. Germline loops: CDR1 LNHDA, CDR2 SQIVND (reference sequence). This CDR3 is 14 amino acids long. V was shortened by 2 bases and J by 7 bases, with 11 bases between the two germline ends. The DNA for the CDR3 is TGTGCCAGTAGTATAAGTGGCGCGGGTGAAAAACTGTTTTTT. Protein product: CASSISGAGEKLFF.

Of note for this clone: This specimen includes other DNA sequences encoding the same CDR3. This rearrangement joins TRBV5-6 to TRBJ2-7; 9 positions match TRBD2. Germline V gene data show CDR1 as SGHDT and CDR2 as YYEEEE. The CDR3 extends over 14 amino acids. The ends lost 0 bases at V and 4 bases at J; junction bases unmatched: 2. The DNA for the CDR3 is TGTGCCAGCAGCTTGGGACTAGCGGATTACGAGCAGTACTTC. Translating gives CASSLGLADYEQYF.

The CDR3 region is CASSFSGGAPDEQFF. CDR3 sequence (DNA): TGTGCCAGCAGTTTTAGCGGGGGGGCCCCCGATGAGCAGTTCTTC. The V gene is TRBV27, the J gene TRBJ2-1; 11 bases are a match to TRBD2. Germline lookup yields CDR1 MNHEY and CDR2 SMNVEV (reference sequence). The CDR3 totals 15 residues. With 3 bases clipped from V and 8 bases from J, the junction kept 6 bases outside the gene matches.

This chain joins TRBV14 and TRBJ2-7, with D perhaps matching TRBD1 or TRBD2 (5 bases each). The length of the CDR3 is 15 residues. Looked up from germline, CDR1 is SGHDN and CDR2 is FVKESK. V lost 4 bases to trimming and J lost 2 bases, with 15 bases between them. CDR3 residues: CASSPGPGFTYEQYF. In DNA, the CDR3 is TGTGCCAGCAGCCCAGGGCCGGGATTCACCTACGAGCAGTACTTC. Full variable domain (missing parts from reference TRBV14 and TRBJ2-7): EAGVTQFPSHSVIEKGQTVTLRCDPISGHDNLYWYRRVMGKEIKFLLHFVKESKQDESGMPNNRFLAERTGGTYSTLKVQPAELEDSGVYFCASSPGPGFTYEQYFGPGTRLTVT.

CDR3 sequence reads: CASSLYRGTEAFF. The CDR3 DNA follows: TGTGCCAGCAGTTTGTATCGTGGCACTGAAGCTTTCTTT. The chain combines TRBV27 with TRBJ1-1; D gene ambiguous. Germline CDR1 and CDR2: MNHEY and SMNVEV (reference sequence). The CDR3 is 13 amino acids. The ends were cut back, 3 bases at V and 4 bases at J, with 9 bases in the middle.

The gene calls are TRBV7-9 and TRBJ1-5, with D unresolved. There are 12 residues in the CDR3. V was pared by 5 bases and J by 4 bases, with 6 bases between. CDR1 SEHNR and CDR2 FQNEAQ come from the germline V gene (reference sequence). Written as DNA, the CDR3 is TGTGCCAGCAGCGCTGATAATCAGCCCCAGCATTTT. It encodes CASSADNQPQHF.

The chain is built from TRBV4-3 and TRBJ2-1, with D hard to call. Trimming shortened V by 3 bases and J by 6 bases, and 9 bases separated the two germline ends. CDR3 length equals 13 residues. Looked up from germline, CDR1 is LGHNA and CDR2 is YSLEER. CDR3: CASSQRLRNEQFF. For the CDR3, the DNA is TGCGCCAGCAGCCAGAGGCTTCGCAATGAGCAGTTCTTC.

In this sample, this clone turned up a few times. The chain uses TRBV4-1 and TRBJ2-2; D could derive from TRBD1 or TRBD2 (5 bases each). The germline CDR1 and CDR2 sequences are MGHRA and YSYEKL. Trimming pared 5 bases from V and 7 bases from J, leaving 20 bases between. CDR3 length: 16 amino acids. CDR3 DNA sequence: TGCGCCAGCAGCAATCCCTCGGGGCAGGAATTCGGGGAGCTGTTTTTT. Translating gives CASSNPSGQEFGELFF.

The chain links TRBV29-1 to TRBJ2-7; 9 bases are shared with TRBD1. Germline CDR1 and CDR2: SQVTM and ANQGSEA. The CDR3 extends over 14 amino acids. V was pared by 5 bases and J by 4 bases, with 9 bases of the junction left unmatched. For the CDR3, the DNA is TGCAGCGTTATTCGACCGGGACAGGGTTACGAGCAGTACTTC. This sequence encodes CSVIRPGQGYEQYF.

This clone has only one observation. The chain carries TRBV14 and TRBJ2-5, with 7 bases aligning to TRBD2. CDR3 length: 14 residues. Germline lookup yields CDR1 SGHDN and CDR2 FVKESK. The junction had 4 bases not matched to a gene; V was cut back by 4 bases and J by 2 bases. The CDR3 DNA reads TGTGCCAGCAGCCCACGGGGGGAGCAAGAGACCCAGTACTTC. It yields the protein CASSPRGEQETQYF.

V is TRBV6-5 and J is TRBJ2-2; 8 nucleotides agree with TRBD1. Germline V gene lookup returns CDR1 MNHEY and CDR2 SVGAGI. After removal of 0 bases from V and 8 bases from J, the junction contained 8 bases not matched to a gene. The CDR3 contains 16 residues. The CDR3 DNA sequence: TGTGCCAGCAGTTACTCTTCGGGACAGGTGGAGGGGGAGCTGTTTTTT. Amino acid sequence: CASSYSSGQVEGELFF.

V and J are TRBV10-3 and TRBJ1-1; TRBD1 might be the D (5 bases). Germline lookup yields CDR1 ENHRY and CDR2 SYGVKD. V shed 3 bases and J shed 8 bases, with 16 bases lying between them. This CDR3 comprises 14 residues. The CDR3 loop reads CAISDPGRDKEAFF. The CDR3 nucleotides read TGTGCCATCAGTGACCCAGGGAGAGACAAAGAAGCTTTCTTT.

This clone was found once. CDR3 sequence: CASSETGLLSYNSPLHF. CDR3 bases: TGTGCCAGCAGTGAAACGGGACTACTCTCCTATAATTCACCCCTCCACTTT. The V gene is TRBV6-1, the J gene TRBJ1-6, with a weak D call TRBD1 (5 bases). This CDR3 is 17 amino acids long. Germline V lookup: CDR1 MNHNS, CDR2 SASEGT. V lost 2 bases and J lost 0, with 11 bases in between.